The clone carrying this TCR beta chain was counted only a few times. Germline assignment: CDR1 SEHNR and CDR2 FQNEAQ (reference sequence). With 5 bases clipped from V and 9 bases from J, the junction kept 7 bases outside the gene matches. There are 14 residues in the CDR3. This sample is drawn from a study of blood T cell repertoires in COVID-19. Seattle's enrolled individuals joined amid active infection and were then monitored longitudinally. The method was immunoSEQ multiplex PCR; TCRdb's version includes in-frame clones alone and lacks a portion of them. The sample consists of approximately 330,000 clones, approximately 88% of them appearing once.

The J gene is TRBJ1-6, the V gene TRBV7-9; TRBD1 agrees at 7 bases. Source material: peripheral blood. This TCR derives from a man aged 30 to 39 with COVID-19, enrolled during active disease. CDR3 coding DNA: TGTGCCAGCAGCCCAGGACAGGTCGGTTCACCCCTCCACTTT. Amino acids: CASSPGQVGSPLHF.